This passage covers 8 T cell receptor beta chains from one sample sequenced in a study of cytomegalovirus exposure and HLA in healthy donors. Vbeta (60) and Jbeta (13) primers were used in the PCR. Sequencing used immunoSEQ multiplex PCR; TCRdb keeps in-frame clones, though not all of them. This table has tens of thousands of clones, less than 80% appearing once. The sample was PBMCs. The source is a woman aged 40 to 50 in good health and CMV-seropositive.

This clone was counted a single time. The V gene is TRBV7-6, the J gene TRBJ1-1; D perhaps matches TRBD1 (6 bases). Germline lookup yields CDR1 SGHVS and CDR2 FNYEAQ. The CDR3 consists of 18 residues. The V and J ends lost 4 bases and 3 bases respectively, with 24 bases between them. Written as DNA, the CDR3 is TGTGCCAGCAGCTCTCGGGGGGCCCAACGGGGGGCTGACACTGAAGCTTTCTTT. This translates into CASSSRGAQRGADTEAFF.

V usage is TRBV6-6 and J usage is TRBJ2-1; no clear D. This CDR3 contains 13 residues. The germline CDR1 and CDR2 sequences are MNHNY and SVGAGI (reference sequence). Trimming left V 7 bases short and J 9 bases short, with 16 bases between. CDR3 amino acids: CASKENQQFEQFF. CDR3 in DNA: TGTGCCAGCAAAGAAAACCAACAGTTTGAGCAGTTCTTC.

V gene TRBV7-2 combines with J gene TRBJ1-6; 10 bases match TRBD1. CDR1 and CDR2 from the germline V gene are SGHTA and FQGNSA. V was clipped by 5 bases and J by 10 bases; unmatched bases: 8. CDR3 length: 15 amino acids. As DNA, the CDR3 is TGTGCCAGCAGCCGCCCGGGACAGGGGATATCACCCCTCCACTTT. Encoded protein: CASSRPGQGISPLHF.

In its sample, this clone was seen once. The chain has TRBV16 and TRBJ1-3, with no clear D. Trimming took 4 bases from V and 2 from J, leaving 12 bases between them. The CDR3 is made up of 15 amino acids. Germline values: CDR1 KGHSY, CDR2 FQNENV. The CDR3 bases are TGTGCCAGCAGCCTAGATGGCGGTACTGGAAACACCATATATTTT. Amino acids: CASSLDGGTGNTIYF.

This chain joins TRBV2 and TRBJ2-7; tentatively, D is TRBD1 (5 bases). There are 16 residues in the CDR3. Germline V lookup: CDR1 SNHLY, CDR2 FYNNEI. V dropped 4 bases and J dropped 5 bases, with 21 bases sitting between them. The DNA of the CDR3 is TGTGCCAGCAGTGCCGAAACATTCAGGGTGGGGAACGAGCAGTACTTC. Translation gives CASSAETFRVGNEQYF.

The chain links TRBV7-2 to TRBJ2-2; D remains unclear. V dropped 5 bases and J dropped 4 bases, with 8 bases sitting between them. CDR1 is SGHTA, CDR2 FQGNSA, per germline. The CDR3 is 13 amino acids. CDR3 coding DNA: TGTGCCAGCAGCCCCCGGGTCACCGGGGAGCTGTTTTTT. Translated, it gives CASSPRVTGELFF.

Only a few counts were recorded for this clone. The chain employs TRBV6-5 and TRBJ1-2; D call uncertain. The CDR3 loop spans 15 amino acids. The germline V gene encodes CDR1 MNHEY and CDR2 SVGAGI. V lost 8 bases and J lost 2, with 18 bases in between. CDR3 nucleotide sequence: TGTGCCAGCCGCAGACTAACTTCTGGGAACTATGGCTACACCTTC. It yields the protein CASRRLTSGNYGYTF.

In nucleotides, the CDR3 is TGCGCCAGCAGCCAAGACCTGACTAGCGCCGAAGTCCAGGGTGCGCAGTATTTT. Its translation: CASSQDLTSAEVQGAQYF. This sequence joins TRBV4-1 and TRBJ2-3, with 8 nucleotides matching TRBD2. This CDR3 has 18 amino acids. With 0 bases clipped from V and 10 bases from J, the junction kept 18 bases outside the gene matches. Germline values: CDR1 MGHRA, CDR2 YSYEKL.